One and the same sample provided the 28 T cell receptor beta chains below, sequenced in a study of CD8 T cells in Susac syndrome. Random-hexamer reverse transcription was applied to about 0.45 to 1 ug RNA. TCRdb reprocessed the immunoSEQ multiplex PCR reads with MiXCR, giving one entry per CDR3 protein. Of 180,000 or so distinct CDR3 sequences listed, around 94% were seen once; the top ten hold over 0.12%. The source material was CD4+ T cells from PBMCs. These receptors were taken from a human donor in good health.

The chain combines TRBV28 with TRBJ2-3; D gene unclear. V lost 8 bases to trimming and J lost 2 bases, with 11 bases between them. The CDR3 totals 13 residues. The V gene's germline CDR1 is MDHEN and CDR2 SYDVKM. The CDR3 protein is CASGWQNTDTQYF. CDR3 nucleotides: TGTGCCAGCGGGTGGCAGAACACAGATACGCAGTATTTT.

The rearrangement joins TRBV5-1 to TRBJ2-5; TRBD1 aligns across 7 bases. The germline V gene has CDR1 SGHRS and CDR2 YFSETQ. Germline trimming cut 0 bases from V and 2 bases from J; bases unmatched to any gene: 4. The CDR3 runs 15 residues. This CDR3 reads CASSLVGTDQETQYF. The DNA of the CDR3 is TGCGCCAGCAGCTTGGTGGGGACAGATCAAGAGACCCAGTACTTC.

This clonotype was observed a single time. The chain links TRBV9 to TRBJ2-1, with TRBD2 matching 7 bases. Losses at the gene ends were 0 bases for V and 6 bases for J; bases not matched to a gene: 3. Germline V gives CDR1 SGDLS, CDR2 YYNGEE. The CDR3 spans 14 residues. The CDR3 reads CASSVGTRGNEQFF. The CDR3 DNA reads as TGTGCCAGCAGCGTAGGGACTAGAGGCAATGAGCAGTTCTTC. The whole variable domain, remainder taken from reference TRBV9 and TRBJ2-1, is DSGVTQTPKHLITATGQRVTLRCSPRSGDLSVYWYQQSLDQGLQFLIQYYNGEERAKGNILERFSAQQFPDLHSELNLSSLELGDSALYFCASSVGTRGNEQFFGPGTRLTVL.

This chain joins TRBV4-3 and TRBJ2-3; 11 nucleotides agree with TRBD2. V shed 0 bases, J shed 0 bases, and the junction held 5 bases outside the gene matches. From germline, CDR1 is LGHNA and CDR2 YSLEER. The CDR3 totals 18 residues. The CDR3 loop is CASSQDPSGGYSTDTQYF. DNA for the CDR3: TGCGCCAGCAGCCAAGATCCTAGCGGGGGGTATAGCACAGATACGCAGTATTTT.

This chain uses TRBV20-1 with TRBJ2-1; a possible D gene is TRBD1 (6 bases). The CDR3 is 11 residues long. From germline, CDR1 is DFQATT and CDR2 SNEGSKA (reference sequence). V lost 6 bases, J lost 4 bases, and 7 bases lay in between. The CDR3 bases are TGCAGTGCCGGACAGTACAATGAGCAGTTCTTC. It translates to CSAGQYNEQFF.

This sequence joins TRBV12-3 or TRBV12-4 and TRBJ2-7, with 7 bases identical to TRBD2. The CDR3 runs to 13 residues. J was trimmed by 3 bases and V by 2 bases; bases with no gene match: 1. CDR3 protein: CASSLWGGYEQYF. Here the CDR3 DNA reads TGTGCCAGCAGTTTATGGGGGGGCTACGAGCAGTACTTC.

The chain couples TRBV7-2 to TRBJ2-5; D remains unclear. Germline lookup yields CDR1 SGHTA and CDR2 FQGNSA. V was pared by 5 bases and J by 2 bases, with 9 bases between. This CDR3 has 13 residues. As DNA, the CDR3 is TGTGCCAGCAGCCAGTTTTTTCAAGAGACCCAGTACTTC. Translating gives CASSQFFQETQYF.

The chain uses TRBV5-4 and TRBJ1-2, with TRBD1 matching 7 bases. Germline values: CDR1 SGHNT, CDR2 YYREEE (reference sequence). V lost 3 bases and J lost 1; bases outside the gene matches: 9. The CDR3 contains 16 residues. The CDR3 protein is CASSSGGQNLNYGYTF. CDR3 coding DNA: TGTGCCAGCAGCTCGGGGGGACAGAACCTTAACTATGGCTACACCTTC. The variable domain in full, completed from reference TRBV5-4 and TRBJ1-2, reads ETGVTQSPTHLIKTRGQQVTLRCSSQSGHNTVSWYQQALGQGPQFIFQYYREEENGRGNFPPRFSGLQFPNYSSELNVNALELDDSALYLCASSSGGQNLNYGYTFGSGTRLTVV.

This chain links TRBV23-1 with TRBJ2-7, with D maybe TRBD1 (5 bases). TRBV23-1 is reported as an ORF; its role is uncertain. Trimming stripped 7 bases from V and 5 bases from J, with 12 bases between. This CDR3 is 12 amino acids long. The CDR3 DNA reads as TGCGCCAGCATTAGTCAGGGCAACGAGCAGTACTTC. This translates into CASISQGNEQYF.

The J gene is TRBJ2-5, the V gene TRBV14, with D maybe TRBD2 (6 bases). Per germline, CDR1 SGHDN and CDR2 FVKESK. V lost 3 bases and J lost 7, with 6 bases in between. The CDR3 covers 11 residues. The CDR3 loop reads CASSHGGTQYF. The CDR3 region has the DNA TGTGCCAGCAGCCACGGGGGGACCCAGTACTTC.

The chain joins TRBV29-1 to TRBJ2-1, with TRBD2 matching 12 bases. Unmatched junction bases numbered 4, after V lost 2 bases and J lost 11 bases. There are 13 residues in the CDR3. CDR1 and CDR2 (germline): SQVTM, ANQGSEA. CDR3 sequence: CSVETTSGGQQFF. DNA for the CDR3: TGCAGCGTTGAAACGACTAGCGGGGGACAGCAGTTCTTC.

The rearrangement links TRBV3-1 to TRBJ2-1, with 11 bases identical to TRBD2. With V trimmed by 4 bases and J by 9 bases, 8 bases remained unmatched. Germline values: CDR1 LGHDT, CDR2 YNNKEL (reference sequence). The CDR3 is made up of 15 amino acids. The CDR3 bases are TGTGCCAGCAGCCCCGTAGCGGGGGGGCTTACTGAGCAGTTCTTC. Protein: CASSPVAGGLTEQFF.

The CDR3: CASSPTGLEETQYF. CDR3 coding DNA: TGTGCCAGCAGCCCGACAGGGTTGGAAGAGACCCAGTACTTC. The V call is TRBV5-6, the J call TRBJ2-5; 7 positions agree with TRBD1. V lost 4 bases, J lost 3 bases, and 6 bases stayed unmatched. In germline, CDR1 is SGHDT, CDR2 YYEEEE. The CDR3 is made up of 14 amino acids.

The sample holds a few counts of this clonotype. The chain joins TRBV5-4 to TRBJ2-1; D unclear. Trimming pared 0 bases from V and 4 bases from J, leaving 14 bases between. The CDR3 has 16 residues. Germline loops: CDR1 SGHNT, CDR2 YYREEE (reference sequence). In DNA form, the CDR3 reads TGTGCCAGCAGCTTGGATCAGCCTGGGATTTACAATGAGCAGTTCTTC. Residues: CASSLDQPGIYNEQFF.

This clonotype was seen only a few times. The J gene is TRBJ1-6, the V gene TRBV11-2, with no clear D. CDR1 and CDR2 (germline): SGHAT, FQNNGV. Trimming took 0 bases from V and 5 from J, leaving 2 bases between them. The CDR3 runs 13 residues. This CDR3 is CASSLEDNSPLHF. Here the CDR3 DNA reads TGTGCCAGCAGCTTAGAGGATAATTCACCCCTCCACTTT. Using reference TRBV11-2 and TRBJ1-6 for the parts outside the CDR3, the full variable domain is EAGVAQSPRYKIIEKRQSVAFWCNPISGHATLYWYQQILGQGPKLLIQFQNNGVVDDSQLPKDRFSAERLKGVDSTLKIQPAKLEDSAVYLCASSLEDNSPLHFGNGTRLTVT.

V gene TRBV4-3 combines with J gene TRBJ1-2; weak D call: TRBD1 (5 bases). This CDR3 has 14 amino acids. Trimming removed 0 bases at V and 4 bases at J, with 9 bases between. Per the germline V gene, CDR1 is LGHNA and CDR2 is YSLEER. CDR3 sequence reads: CASSQERGGYGYTF. For the CDR3, the DNA is TGCGCCAGCAGCCAAGAGAGGGGCGGCTATGGCTACACCTTC.

The chain joins TRBV5-1 to TRBJ2-2; D gene unclear. The CDR3 has 14 amino acids. V was trimmed by 0 bases and J by 4 bases, leaving 7 bases between them. CDR1 and CDR2 (germline): SGHRS, YFSETQ. The DNA for the CDR3 is TGCGCCAGCAGCTTGGCCTCTAGCACCGGGGAGCTGTTTTTT. Protein sequence: CASSLASSTGELFF.

The chain has TRBV27 and TRBJ1-6; 8 nucleotides align to TRBD1. Germline V CDR1 and CDR2: MNHEY, SMNVEV (reference sequence). The CDR3 covers 14 residues. With 5 bases clipped from V and 7 bases from J, the junction kept 4 bases outside the gene matches. The CDR3 spells CASSLRGPNSPLHF. The CDR3 coding sequence is TGTGCCAGCAGTCTCAGGGGGCCAAATTCACCCCTCCACTTT.

V gene TRBV20-1 combines with J gene TRBJ1-1, with D tentatively TRBD1 (5 bases). The V gene's germline CDR1 is DFQATT and CDR2 SNEGSKA (reference sequence). Trimming removed 2 bases at V and 6 bases at J, with 16 bases between. The CDR3 is 14 residues long. The CDR3 coding sequence is TGCAGTGCTAGATCCCGGGACCGATTCCCTGAAGCTTTCTTT. As protein: CSARSRDRFPEAFF.

This chain uses TRBV9 with TRBJ1-2; tentative D call: TRBD1 (6 bases). Germline V gives CDR1 SGDLS, CDR2 YYNGEE. V lost 0 bases, J lost 4 bases, and 10 bases lay in between. The CDR3 is 14 amino acids. The CDR3 DNA reads as TGTGCCAGCAGCGTAGGAGCAGGGGTCTATGGCTACACCTTC. Amino acids: CASSVGAGVYGYTF.

The rearrangement joins TRBV24-1 to TRBJ2-2; 10 bases are a match to TRBD2. In germline, CDR1 is KGHDR, CDR2 SFDVKD. Trimming at V came to 3 bases and at J to 4 bases, leaving 10 bases not matched to a gene. The CDR3 sequence is 18 residues long. In nucleotides, the CDR3 is TGTGCCACCAGTGATACCATAGGTCCTAGCGGGGGCACCGGGGAGCTGTTTTTT. It yields the protein CATSDTIGPSGGTGELFF.

This chain connects TRBV29-1 to TRBJ2-3, with 8 bases aligning to TRBD1. The V gene's germline CDR1 is SQVTM and CDR2 ANQGSEA. V lost 6 bases and J lost 7; bases outside the gene matches: 12. The CDR3 loop spans 14 amino acids. The CDR3 is CSVNRGTVPYTQYF. CDR3 DNA sequence: TGCAGCGTAAACAGGGGGACGGTACCCTATACGCAGTATTTT.

The rearrangement joins TRBV20-1 to TRBJ2-3, with 12 bases lining up with TRBD2. The V gene end was trimmed by 6 bases and the J gene end by 6 bases; junction bases not matched to a gene: 19. From germline, CDR1 is DFQATT and CDR2 SNEGSKA (reference sequence). The CDR3 sequence is 18 residues long. The CDR3 DNA follows: TGCAGTGCACAAACTAGCGGGGGGTCCGGCGACCCTCAGGATACGCAGTATTTT. This codes for CSAQTSGGSGDPQDTQYF.

V and J are TRBV5-6 and TRBJ1-5; D gene uncertain. The CDR3 runs 14 residues. The V end was cut by 0 bases, the J end by 5 bases, with 9 bases between. Germline loops: CDR1 SGHDT, CDR2 YYEEEE. The CDR3 bases are TGTGCCAGCAGCTTGGGGACTAAAGATCAGCCCCAGCATTTT. Its translation: CASSLGTKDQPQHF.

V usage is TRBV12-3 or TRBV12-4 and J usage is TRBJ1-2; 7 nucleotides line up with TRBD1. The CDR3 length is 15 residues. V lost 6 bases and J lost 8; bases outside the gene matches: 15. CDR3 loop: CASSATGQRISGYTF. CDR3 coding DNA: TGTGCCAGCAGCGCTACGGGACAGCGAATCTCAGGCTACACCTTC.

CDR3 protein: CASSLAALGTEAFF. The DNA of the CDR3 is TGTGCCAGCAGCTTGGCAGCCCTTGGCACTGAAGCTTTCTTT. The chain carries TRBV7-6 and TRBJ1-1; no clear D. This CDR3 is built from 14 residues. Germline loops: CDR1 SGHVS, CDR2 FNYEAQ. V was pared by 3 bases and J by 4 bases, with 12 bases between.

The sample holds one count of this clonotype. The rearrangement joins TRBV28 to TRBJ2-7, with TRBD2 matching over 14 bases. Germline V gives CDR1 MDHEN, CDR2 SYDVKM. CDR3 length equals 16 residues. J was trimmed by 2 bases and V by 5 bases; bases with no gene match: 5. The CDR3 region is CASSPGLAGGPYEQYF. Written as DNA, the CDR3 is TGTGCCAGCAGTCCCGGACTAGCGGGGGGCCCCTACGAGCAGTACTTC.

This chain links TRBV30 with TRBJ1-5; no clear D. The CDR3 sequence is 13 residues long. The germline gives CDR1 GTSNPN, CDR2 SVGIG (reference sequence). V was pared by 0 bases and J by 1 base, with 4 bases between. The CDR3 protein is CAWSVGSNQPQHF. The CDR3 DNA follows: TGTGCCTGGAGTGTAGGAAGCAATCAGCCCCAGCATTTT.